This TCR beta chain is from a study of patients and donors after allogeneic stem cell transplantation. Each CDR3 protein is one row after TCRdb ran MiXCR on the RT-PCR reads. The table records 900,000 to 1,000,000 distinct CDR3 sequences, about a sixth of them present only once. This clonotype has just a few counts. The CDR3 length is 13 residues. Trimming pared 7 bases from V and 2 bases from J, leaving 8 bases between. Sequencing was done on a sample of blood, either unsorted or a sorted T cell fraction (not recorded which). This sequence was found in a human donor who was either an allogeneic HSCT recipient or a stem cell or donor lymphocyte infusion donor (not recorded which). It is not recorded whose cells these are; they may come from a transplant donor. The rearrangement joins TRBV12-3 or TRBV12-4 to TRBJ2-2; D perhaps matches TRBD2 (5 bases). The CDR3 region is CASIEGNTGELFF. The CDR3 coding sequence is TGTGCCAGCATTGAGGGAAACACCGGGGAGCTGTTTTTT.